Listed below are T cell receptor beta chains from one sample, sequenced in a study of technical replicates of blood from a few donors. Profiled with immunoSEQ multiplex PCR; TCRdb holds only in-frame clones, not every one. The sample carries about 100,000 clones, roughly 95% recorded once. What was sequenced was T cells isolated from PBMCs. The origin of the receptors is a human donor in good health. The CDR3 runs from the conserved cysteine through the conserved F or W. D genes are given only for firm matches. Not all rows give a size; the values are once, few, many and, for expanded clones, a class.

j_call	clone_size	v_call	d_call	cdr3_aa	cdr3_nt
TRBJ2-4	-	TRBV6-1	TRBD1	CASSPGTVAKNIQYF	TGTGCCAGCAGCCCCGGGACAGTAGCCAAAAACATTCAGTACTTC
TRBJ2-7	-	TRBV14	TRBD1	CASSQRRDRNLGEQYF	TGTGCCAGCAGCCAGCGCCGGGACAGAAACCTAGGGGAGCAGTACTTC
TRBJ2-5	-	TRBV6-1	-	CASSATQQETQYF	TGTGCCAGCAGTGCGACACAACAAGAGACCCAGTACTTC
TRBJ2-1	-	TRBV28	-	CASSPVKSYNEQFF	TGTGCCAGCAGCCCGGTTAAGTCCTACAATGAGCAGTTCTTC
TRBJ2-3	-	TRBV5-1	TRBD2	CASSLLTTGGDTDTQYF	TGCGCCAGCAGCCTTTTAACTACGGGAGGTGACACAGATACGCAGTATTTT
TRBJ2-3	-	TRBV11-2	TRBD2	CASSLSLAGGYGTDTQYF	TGTGCCAGCAGCTTAAGTCTAGCGGGGGGGTATGGCACAGATACGCAGTATTTT
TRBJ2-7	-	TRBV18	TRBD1	CASSPGTGGALEQYF	TGTGCCAGCTCACCAGGGACAGGGGGGGCTCTTGAGCAGTACTTC
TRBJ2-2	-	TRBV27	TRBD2	CASSSSGGTYPGELFF	TGTGCCAGCAGTTCTTCCGGGGGGACCTACCCCGGGGAGCTGTTTTTT
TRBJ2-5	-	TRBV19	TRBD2	CASSILGGETQYF	TGTGCCAGTAGTATCCTGGGGGGGGAGACCCAGTACTTC
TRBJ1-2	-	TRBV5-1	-	CASSLTANYGYTF	TGCGCCAGCAGCCTAACTGCTAACTATGGCTACACCTTC
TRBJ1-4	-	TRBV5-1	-	CASSMVGTNEKLFF	TGCGCCAGCAGTATGGTGGGCACTAATGAAAAACTGTTTTTT
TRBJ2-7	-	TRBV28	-	CASSLPQGYEQYF	TGTGCCAGCAGTTTACCCCAGGGCTACGAGCAGTACTTC
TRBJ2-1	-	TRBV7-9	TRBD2	CASSLETSGGYNEQFF	TGTGCCAGCAGCTTAGAGACTAGCGGGGGATACAATGAGCAGTTCTTC
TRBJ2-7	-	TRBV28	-	CASSFVGGSYEQYF	TGTGCCAGCAGTTTTGTAGGGGGCTCCTACGAGCAGTACTTC
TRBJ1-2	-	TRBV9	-	CASSVDSLYTF	TGTGCCAGCAGCGTAGATAGCCTCTACACCTTC
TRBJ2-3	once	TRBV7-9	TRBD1	CASSPRTGNTDTQYF	TGTGCCAGCAGCCCCCGGACAGGAAACACAGATACGCAGTATTTT
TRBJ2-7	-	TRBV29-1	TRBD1	CSVFAGTGIFEQYF	TGCAGCGTTTTTGCCGGGACAGGGATCTTCGAGCAGTACTTC
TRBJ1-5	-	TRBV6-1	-	CAGGGAGRFQPQHF	TGTGCCGGCGGGGGGGCAGGGCGGTTTCAGCCCCAGCATTTT
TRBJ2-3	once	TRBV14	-	CASSQIIPRPTDTQYF	TGTGCCAGCAGCCAAATTATTCCGCGGCCCACAGATACGCAGTATTTT
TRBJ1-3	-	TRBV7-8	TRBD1	CASSIRTGAGNTIYF	TGTGCCAGCAGCATCCGTACAGGGGCTGGAAACACCATATATTTT
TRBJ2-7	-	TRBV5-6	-	CASSLAGTFGFEQYF	TGTGCCAGCAGCTTGGCCGGGACATTTGGTTTCGAGCAGTACTTC
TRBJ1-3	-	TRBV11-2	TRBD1	CASSLGTASSGNTIYF	TGTGCCAGCAGCTTGGGGACAGCGAGCTCTGGAAACACCATATATTTT
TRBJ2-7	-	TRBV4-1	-	CASSQGLNYEQYF	TGCGCCAGCAGCCAAGGACTCAACTACGAGCAGTACTTC
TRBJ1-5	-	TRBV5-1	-	CASSASTGGNQPQHF	TGCGCCAGCAGCGCCTCTACGGGGGGCAATCAGCCCCAGCATTTT
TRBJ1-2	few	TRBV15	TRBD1	CATSRGTGVAYGYTF	TGTGCCACCAGCAGAGGGACAGGGGTCGCCTATGGCTACACCTTC
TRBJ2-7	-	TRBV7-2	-	CASSSYYEQYF	TGTGCCAGCAGCTCCTACTACGAGCAGTACTTC
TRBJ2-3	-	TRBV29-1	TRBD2	CSVIGAIAGVPDTQYF	TGCAGCGTTATCGGGGCAATAGCGGGAGTTCCAGATACGCAGTATTTT
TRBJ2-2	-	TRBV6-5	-	CASSSSRVTGELFF	TGTGCCAGCAGTTCTTCTCGGGTGACCGGGGAGCTGTTTTTT
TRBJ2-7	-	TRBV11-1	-	CASSLELSGSYEQYF	TGTGCCAGCAGCTTAGAGCTTTCCGGCTCCTACGAGCAGTACTTC
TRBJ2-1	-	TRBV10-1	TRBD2	CASSRTSGGNEQFF	TGCGCCAGCAGTAGGACTAGCGGGGGGAACGAGCAGTTCTTC
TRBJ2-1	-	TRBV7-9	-	CASSPGGSYNEQFF	TGTGCCAGCAGCCCCGGGGGAAGCTACAATGAGCAGTTCTTC
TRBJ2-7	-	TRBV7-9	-	CASSLIPSPTDLQF	TGTGCCAGCAGCTTAATCCCCAGCCCGACGGACTTACAGTTC
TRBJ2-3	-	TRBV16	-	CASSLHSFPIGQYF	TGTGCCAGCAGCCTGCACTCCTTCCCCATTGGGCAGTATTTT
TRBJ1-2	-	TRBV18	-	CASSPQGQVSYGYTF	TGTGCCAGCTCACCTCAGGGGCAAGTAAGCTATGGCTACACCTTC
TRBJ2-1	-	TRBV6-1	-	CASSSVYNEQFF	TGTGCCAGCAGTTCCGTATACAATGAGCAGTTCTTC
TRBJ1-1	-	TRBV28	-	CASRPPGLSAQEAFF	TGTGCCAGCAGGCCCCCAGGGTTGTCAGCGCAGGAAGCTTTCTTT
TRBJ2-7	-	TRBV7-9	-	CASSLPPDEQYF	TGTGCCAGCAGCTTACCCCCGGACGAGCAGTACTTC
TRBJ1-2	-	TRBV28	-	CASRTFGYGYTF	TGTGCCAGCAGGACTTTTGGTTATGGCTACACCTTC
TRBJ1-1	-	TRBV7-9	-	CASSSGRAGDLLNTEAFF	TGTGCCAGCAGCTCCGGTCGGGCAGGGGACCTACTGAACACTGAAGCTTTCTTT
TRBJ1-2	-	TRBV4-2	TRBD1	CASSQEGQGRSANYGYTF	TGTGCCAGCAGCCAAGAAGGACAGGGGCGCTCCGCTAACTATGGCTACACCTTC
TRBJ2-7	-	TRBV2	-	CASSKSGEQYF	TGTGCCAGCAGTAAATCCGGGGAGCAGTACTTC
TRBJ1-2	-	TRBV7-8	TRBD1	CASSLPAGQGDYGYTF	TGTGCCAGCAGCTTACCCGCCGGACAGGGAGACTATGGCTACACCTTC
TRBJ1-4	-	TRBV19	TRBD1	CASSNRGEKLFF	TGTGCCAGTAGTAACAGGGGTGAAAAACTGTTTTTT